What follows are 16 T cell receptor beta chains derived from one specimen sequenced in a study of T cells in localized non-small cell lung cancer. TCRdb's table, derived via immunoSEQ multiplex PCR, lists solely in-frame clones and lacks some. The table has roughly 21,000 clones, approximately 84% seen once. The sample in question was peripheral blood, obtained before any cancer treatment. These receptors all come from a man between 35 and 75 years old with stage I lung adenocarcinoma.

The table lists this clone with a count of one. This chain connects TRBV29-1 to TRBJ2-3; unclear D gene. CDR3 length: 12 residues. Looked up from germline, CDR1 is SQVTM and CDR2 is ANQGSEA. V lost 3 bases to trimming and J lost 7 bases, with 11 bases between them. The chain's CDR3 is CSVDPVLNTQYF. CDR3 nucleotides: TGCAGCGTTGATCCTGTTCTGAATACGCAGTATTTT.

The rearrangement links TRBV6-1 to TRBJ1-1; perhaps TRBD1 as D (5 bases). Germline CDR1 MNHNS, CDR2 SASEGT. V lost 6 bases and J lost 2, with 10 bases in between. The CDR3 runs to 13 residues. This CDR3 is CASRGRLNTEAFF. The CDR3 nucleotides are TGTGCCAGCAGGGGGCGGCTAAACACTGAAGCTTTCTTT.

Here the CDR3 reads CASSLRADSHRLGETQYF. CDR3 in DNA: TGTGCCAGCAGTTTAAGGGCAGACAGCCACCGCCTTGGAGAGACCCAGTACTTC. V and J are TRBV27 and TRBJ2-5; D is perhaps TRBD1 (5 bases). CDR1 and CDR2 from the germline V gene are MNHEY and SMNVEV (reference sequence). Trimming shortened V by 2 bases and J by 4 bases, and 23 bases separated the two germline ends. This CDR3 has 18 residues.

The CDR3 region is CASSSPTGAPYEQYF. In DNA form, the CDR3 reads TGTGCCAGCAGCTCCCCGACAGGGGCCCCTTACGAGCAGTACTTC. The rearrangement joins TRBV7-9 to TRBJ2-7, with TRBD1 matching 8 bases. J gave up 4 bases and V 4 bases, and 9 bases lay outside the gene matches. CDR3 size: 15 residues. Germline V gene lookup returns CDR1 SEHNR and CDR2 FQNEAQ (reference sequence).

The V gene is TRBV4-2, the J gene TRBJ2-4, with 13 bases matching TRBD2. The CDR3 is made up of 17 amino acids. In germline, CDR1 is LGHNA, CDR2 YNFKEQ. J was trimmed by 7 bases and V by 1 base; bases with no gene match: 7. CDR3 amino acids: CASSQARPGLAGNIQYF. The CDR3 nucleotides are TGTGCCAGCAGCCAAGCCAGACCGGGACTAGCGGGGAACATTCAGTACTTC.

The sample holds a few counts of this clone. This sequence joins TRBV7-2 and TRBJ2-7; D gene uncertain. CDR1 is SGHTA, CDR2 FQGNSA, per germline. V was trimmed by 10 bases and J by 3 bases, leaving 22 bases between them. The CDR3 contains 15 residues. CDR3 in amino acids: CATTPTTVVGYEQYF. The CDR3 DNA sequence: TGTGCCACCACACCGACGACGGTAGTCGGCTACGAGCAGTACTTC.

The genes are TRBV6-6 and TRBJ2-2, with a tentative D call TRBD2 (6 bases). There are 13 residues in the CDR3. In germline, CDR1 is MNHNY, CDR2 SVGAGI (reference sequence). V was clipped by 6 bases and J by 4 bases, with 9 bases between them. The CDR3, as DNA: TGTGCCAGCAGCTTACTAGCCACCGGGGAGCTGTTTTTT. Translating it yields CASSLLATGELFF.

The chain uses TRBV2 and TRBJ2-1; 9 bases line up with TRBD1. CDR1 is SNHLY, CDR2 FYNNEI, per germline. V was clipped by 5 bases and J by 5 bases; unmatched bases: 7. The CDR3 covers 15 residues. The CDR3 nucleotides read TGTGCCAGCAGTTCAGACAGGGGGGGGGACAATGAGCAGTTCTTC. Translation gives CASSSDRGGDNEQFF. Full variable domain (missing parts from reference TRBV2 and TRBJ2-1): EPEVTQTPSHQVTQMGQEVILRCVPISNHLYFYWYRQILGQKVEFLVSFYNNEISEKSEIFDDQFSVERPDGSNFTLKIRSTKLEDSAMYFCASSSDRGGDNEQFFGPGTRLTVL.

The chain couples TRBV6-1 to TRBJ1-4, with 7 nucleotides matching TRBD1. From germline, CDR1 is MNHNS and CDR2 SASEGT. V shed 8 bases and J 7 bases; nucleotides not matched to a gene: 7. The CDR3 length is 13 residues. CDR3 in DNA: TGTGCCAGCTACAGGGGTTCGGGTGAAAAACTGTTTTTT. Its protein is CASYRGSGEKLFF.

The count of this clone is one. The V and J genes are TRBV27 and TRBJ2-5; TRBD2 matches at 7 bases. There are 16 residues in the CDR3. Per the germline V gene, CDR1 is MNHEY and CDR2 is SMNVEV (reference sequence). V was pared by 5 bases and J by 5 bases, with 14 bases of the junction left unmatched. The CDR3 spells CASSPLRGGNGETQYF. Here the CDR3 DNA reads TGTGCCAGCAGTCCTCTCCGGGGAGGGAACGGGGAGACCCAGTACTTC.

This clone was counted a single time. V is TRBV28 and J is TRBJ1-5, with D perhaps matching TRBD1 (5 bases). CDR1 and CDR2 from the germline V gene are MDHEN and SYDVKM. The V end was cut by 6 bases, the J end by 5 bases, with 8 bases between. The CDR3 totals 12 residues. The CDR3 region is CASRGTDQPQHF. CDR3 in DNA: TGTGCCAGCAGGGGGACCGATCAGCCCCAGCATTTT.

This chain joins TRBV7-2 and TRBJ1-6, with 8 bases aligning to TRBD1. The germline gives CDR1 SGHTA, CDR2 FQGNSA. The CDR3 length is 16 residues. Trimming cost V 1 base and J 7 bases; bases outside gene matches: 6. The chain's CDR3 is CASSLGTGNRNSPLHF. In DNA form, the CDR3 reads TGTGCCAGCAGCTTAGGGACAGGGAACCGGAATTCACCCCTCCACTTT.

V is TRBV18 and J is TRBJ2-7; D is possibly TRBD2 (5 bases). Germline CDR1 and CDR2: KGHSH and LQKENI. V was clipped by 0 bases and J by 11 bases, with 14 bases between them. The CDR3 length is 13 residues. This chain's CDR3 is CASSPPGQGGKYF. As DNA, the CDR3 is TGTGCCAGCTCACCACCAGGGCAAGGAGGAAAGTACTTC.

This clone appeared once. The chain recombines TRBV7-2 with TRBJ2-7; no definite D call. This CDR3 spans 15 amino acids. V lost 5 bases and J 1 base, leaving 15 bases between the germline ends. The V gene's germline CDR1 is SGHTA and CDR2 FQGNSA. Here the CDR3 DNA reads TGTGCCAGCAGCCTGACCTTCCAGCCTTCCTACGAGCAGTACTTC. It is translated as CASSLTFQPSYEQYF.

This clone was recorded only once. The rearrangement joins TRBV9 to TRBJ2-5; TRBD2 might be the D (6 bases). The V end was cut by 2 bases, the J end by 4 bases, with 18 bases between. Germline CDR1 SGDLS, CDR2 YYNGEE. The CDR3 has 16 amino acids. The chain's CDR3 is CASSVESGVLGETQYF. DNA of the CDR3: TGTGCCAGCAGCGTGGAATCGGGGGTCCTGGGAGAGACCCAGTACTTC.

The chain has TRBV7-3 and TRBJ2-1, with D unclear. The germline gives CDR1 SGHTA, CDR2 FQGTGA. The V and J ends lost 5 bases and 0 bases respectively, with 17 bases between them. This CDR3 is built from 17 residues. The CDR3 sequence: CASSLNVGLSSYNEQFF. The CDR3 region has the DNA TGTGCCAGCAGCCTTAACGTGGGTCTTAGCTCCTACAATGAGCAGTTCTTC.